This T cell receptor beta chain stems from a study of technical replicates of blood from several donors. Data came from immunoSEQ multiplex PCR; TCRdb stores just in-frame clones and leaves some out. Here the sample spans under 90,000 clones, roughly 94% being singletons. Trimming took off 1 base at V and 7 bases at J, with 8 bases between the two ends. The CDR3 length is 13 residues. Germline V gene lookup returns CDR1 MNHNS and CDR2 SASEGT. The chain employs TRBV6-1 and TRBJ1-5; D is uncertain. The clonotype comes from a human donor in good health. Material: T cells isolated from PBMCs. The chain's CDR3 is CASSEVSEQPQHF. CDR3 sequence (DNA): TGTGCCAGCAGTGAAGTGAGTGAACAGCCCCAGCATTTT.